This T cell receptor (beta chain) stems from a study of CD8+ T cells in alopecia areata. The study's findings and limits: Lesional scalp displayed greater clonality than normal scalp, most notably in alopecia totalis/universalis. The study found TCR sharing across patients less clear than in mice, possibly for HLA reasons. Scalp sequencing captures resident alphabeta T cells of normal skin too.

Collection of lesional scalp punch biopsies and peripheral blood was performed in alopecia areata patients. Points on this clone: The target antigen is unknown.

This CDR3 spans 15 amino acids. With V trimmed by 6 bases and J by 4 bases, 4 bases remained unmatched. Germline V gene lookup returns CDR1 MNHEY and CDR2 SVGAGI. Following RNA extraction, reverse transcription yielded cDNA that acted as the sequencing template. Repertoires were generated with immunoSEQ multiplex PCR, while TCRdb's copy carries only in-frame clones and drops some. The sample contains 95,000 to 150,000 clones, around 45% of which appear only once. The specimen sequenced was NKG2D-low CD8+ T cells sorted from blood. The clonotype comes from a human donor with alopecia areata. The rearrangement uses TRBV6-5 and TRBJ2-3; TRBD2 agrees at 13 bases. The CDR3 here is CASRWTSGSSDTQYF. The CDR3 region has the DNA TGTGCCAGCAGGTGGACTAGCGGGAGTTCAGATACGCAGTATTTT.